The T cell receptor (beta chain) under discussion was sequenced for a study of post-analysis software for immune sequencing data. This clonotype showed up just a few times. Its antigen is not identified. General study points: Diversity measured as normalized Chao1 was significantly lower in multiple sclerosis patients than in controls. Under F measure analysis, samples from one preparation batch co-clustered strongly. Among 5 or 6 TRBV segments more frequent in patients than controls were TRBV5-6, TRBV5-1 and TRBV20-1.

V shed 5 bases and J shed 4 bases, with 11 bases lying between them. The CDR3 totals 13 residues. CDR1 and CDR2 (germline): MNHEY, SVGAGI. Sequencing libraries made from TCR beta cDNA carried unique molecular identifiers. TCRdb called the PCR reads again in MiXCR, with one record for every CDR3 protein. The table has fewer than 850,000 distinct CDR3 sequences, 30% seen once; the top ten hold under 0.7%. Sequencing used blood. This sequence joins TRBV6-5 and TRBJ1-2; D is unresolved. The TCR sequence derives from a girl aged 10-17 years with multiple sclerosis. CDR3 bases: TGTGCCAGCAGTGTCCTTGGAGCCTATGGCTACACCTTC. Amino acid sequence: CASSVLGAYGYTF.